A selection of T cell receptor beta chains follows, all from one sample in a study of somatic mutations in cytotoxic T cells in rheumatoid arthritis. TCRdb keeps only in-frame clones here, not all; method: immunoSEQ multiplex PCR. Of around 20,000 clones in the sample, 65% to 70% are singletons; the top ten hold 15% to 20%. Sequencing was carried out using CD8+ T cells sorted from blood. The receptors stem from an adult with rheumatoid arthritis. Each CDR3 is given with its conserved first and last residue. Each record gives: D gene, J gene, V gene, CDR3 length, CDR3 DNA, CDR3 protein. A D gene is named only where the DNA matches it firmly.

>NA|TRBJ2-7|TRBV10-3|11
TGTGCCATGGGGGATGGCTACGAGCAGTACTTC
CAMGDGYEQYF
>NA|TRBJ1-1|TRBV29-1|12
TGCAGCGTTGATTTAGGGGGGACTGAAGCTTTCTTT
CSVDLGGTEAFF
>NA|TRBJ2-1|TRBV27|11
TGTGCCACCCTTGGGGGGTATGAGCAGTTCTTC
CATLGGYEQFF
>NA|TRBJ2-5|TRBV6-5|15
TGTGCCAGCAGTCCCCTACCGGGGATCCAAGAGACCCAGTACTTC
CASSPLPGIQETQYF
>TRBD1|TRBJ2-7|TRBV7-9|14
TGTGCCAGCAGTCCGGACAGGGCGAACCACGAGCAGTACTTC
CASSPDRANHEQYF
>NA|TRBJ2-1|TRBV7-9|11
TGTGCCACCGATCTTATCCCTGAGCAGTTCTTC
CATDLIPEQFF
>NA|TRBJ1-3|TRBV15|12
TGTGCCACCAGTGAGCGAGAAGACACCATATATTTT
CATSEREDTIYF
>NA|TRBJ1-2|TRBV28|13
TGTGCCAGCAGTTCGTTACTGGCCTGGGGCTACACCTTC
CASSSLLAWGYTF
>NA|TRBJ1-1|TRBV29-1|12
TGCAGCGTTCGGACAGTTAACACTGAAGCTTTCTTT
CSVRTVNTEAFF
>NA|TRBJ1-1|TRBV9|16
TGTGCCAGCAGCGTAGAGGCAGGGGTCCAGAACACTGAAGCTTTCTTT
CASSVEAGVQNTEAFF